Following are 19 T cell receptor beta chains from one sample sequenced in a study of cytomegalovirus exposure and HLA in healthy donors. Both 60 Vbeta primers and 13 Jbeta primers went into the PCR. The protocol was immunoSEQ multiplex PCR, while the TCRdb copy is restricted to in-frame clones and leaves out a portion. The sample yields under 200,000 clones, roughly 80% seen once. The sequenced material came from PBMCs. The receptors were sampled from a boy aged 2 to 9 in good health and CMV-seronegative.

The rearrangement joins TRBV5-4 to TRBJ2-5; D possibly corresponds to TRBD1 (6 bases). The CDR3 totals 14 residues. Germline V lookup: CDR1 SGHNT, CDR2 YYREEE (reference sequence). The V gene lost 0 bases and the J gene lost 5 bases, with 11 bases spanning the gap. CDR3 nucleotides: TGTGCCAGCAGCTTGGAGTATCAGGGGGAGACCCAGTACTTC. This codes for CASSLEYQGETQYF.

The chain joins TRBV2 to TRBJ2-2; TRBD2 aligns across 13 bases. Per germline, CDR1 SNHLY and CDR2 FYNNEI. The CDR3 consists of 14 residues. Losses at the gene ends were 8 bases for V and 6 bases for J; bases not matched to a gene: 3. The DNA for the CDR3 is TGTGCCAGCGCACTAGCGGGAGGGTCCGGGGAGCTGTTTTTT. Its translation: CASALAGGSGELFF.

This chain connects TRBV7-9 to TRBJ2-7; D perhaps matches TRBD1 (5 bases). Trimming cost V 1 base and J 3 bases, with 10 bases left between them. Germline CDR1 is SEHNR and CDR2 is FQNEAQ (reference sequence). The CDR3 runs to 14 residues. Here the CDR3 reads CASSLVDSFYEQYF. The CDR3, as DNA: TGTGCCAGCAGCTTAGTCGACAGTTTCTACGAGCAGTACTTC.

This chain connects TRBV27 to TRBJ1-4; TRBD1 agrees at 7 bases. V lost 5 bases to trimming and J lost 6 bases; unmatched junction nucleotides: 6. Germline V gene data show CDR1 as MNHEY and CDR2 as SMNVEV (reference sequence). There are 14 residues in the CDR3. Written as DNA, the CDR3 is TGTGCCAGCAGTGCCTACGGGACAGATGAAAAACTGTTTTTT. Amino acid sequence: CASSAYGTDEKLFF.

The chain recombines TRBV2 with TRBJ2-2; TRBD2 matches at 7 bases. The CDR3 covers 18 residues. After removal of 10 bases from V and 6 bases from J, the junction contained 23 bases not matched to a gene. Germline V gene lookup returns CDR1 SNHLY and CDR2 FYNNEI. The CDR3 sequence: CATVRLGRTSLVSGELFF. The CDR3 DNA reads as TGTGCCACCGTGAGGCTTGGGCGGACTAGTCTTGTCTCCGGGGAGCTGTTTTTT.

V usage is TRBV11-2 and J usage is TRBJ2-5; D remains unclear. In germline, CDR1 is SGHAT, CDR2 FQNNGV. The germline V and J ends were trimmed by 3 bases and 5 bases, with 7 bases remaining between them. The CDR3 is 12 residues long. Here the CDR3 reads CASSFVQETQYF. CDR3 sequence (DNA): TGTGCCAGCAGCTTCGTCCAGGAGACCCAGTACTTC.

The chain joins TRBV30 to TRBJ2-7; TRBD1 matches at 9 bases. The germline V gene has CDR1 GTSNPN and CDR2 SVGIG (reference sequence). This CDR3 has 17 amino acids. The V gene end was trimmed by 2 bases and the J gene end by 6 bases; junction bases not matched to a gene: 17. The CDR3 bases are TGTGCCTGGAGTCCCCAGGACAGGGGCCCTGTTCGATCCGAGCAGTACTTC. Encoded protein: CAWSPQDRGPVRSEQYF.

The gene calls are TRBV29-1 and TRBJ2-5; 7 bases map to TRBD2. The tail of the sequence fits TRBJ2-7 better, so the J call may be wrong. CDR3 length: 15 residues. The V gene's germline CDR1 is SQVTM and CDR2 ANQGSEA. The CDR3 spells CSVEDFAGEGYEQYF. The CDR3 region has the DNA TGCAGCGTTGAAGATTTTGCGGGAGAGGGCTACGAGCAGTACTTC.

The rearrangement uses TRBV6-6 and TRBJ2-4; a weak D match, TRBD2 (6 bases). From germline, CDR1 is MNHNY and CDR2 SVGAGI (reference sequence). This CDR3 comprises 12 residues. The V end was cut by 8 bases, the J end by 3 bases, with 8 bases between. As DNA, the CDR3 is TGTGCCAGCTGGGGAGGCAAAAACATTCAGTACTTC. It is translated as CASWGGKNIQYF.

This clone was picked up one time. The chain is built from TRBV5-1 and TRBJ2-1, with 10 bases aligning to TRBD1. The length of the CDR3 is 16 residues. V gave up 1 base and J gave up 9 bases; unmatched junction bases: 10. Germline CDR1 is SGHRS and CDR2 is YFSETQ. The CDR3, as DNA: TGCGCCAGCAGCTTGATGGGCGGGACAGGGGACCCTGAGCAGTTCTTC. Translation gives CASSLMGGTGDPEQFF.

This chain connects TRBV7-9 to TRBJ2-7; 10 nucleotides line up with TRBD2. The V segment lost 0 bases and the J segment 3 bases; nucleotides outside the gene matches: 11. The CDR3 has 18 residues. Germline lookup yields CDR1 SEHNR and CDR2 FQNEAQ (reference sequence). The CDR3 here is CASSLAQLQLAGRYEQYF. DNA of the CDR3: TGTGCCAGCAGCTTAGCCCAACTACAACTAGCGGGACGCTACGAGCAGTACTTC.

The CDR3 loop is CASSEQGAKGNTIYF. The CDR3 DNA follows: TGTGCCAGCAGTGAGCAGGGGGCGAAAGGAAACACCATATATTTT. This sequence joins TRBV6-1 and TRBJ1-3; 8 bases line up with TRBD1. The germline gives CDR1 MNHNS, CDR2 SASEGT. J lost 4 bases, V lost 3 bases, and 5 bases had no gene match. The length of the CDR3 is 15 residues.

The chain carries TRBV11-2 and TRBJ2-3, with 7 bases that match TRBD1. This CDR3 has 14 amino acids. Per germline, CDR1 SGHAT and CDR2 FQNNGV. Trimming cost V 7 bases and J 3 bases; bases outside gene matches: 7. CDR3 sequence reads: CASNQATGTDTQYF. The CDR3 nucleotides read TGTGCCAGCAACCAAGCGACAGGGACAGATACGCAGTATTTT.

V usage is TRBV25-1 and J usage is TRBJ2-1, with D possibly being TRBD2 (6 bases). The length of the CDR3 is 14 residues. Germline V lookup: CDR1 MGHDK, CDR2 SYGVNS. V was cut by 6 bases and J by 6 bases, with 15 bases left in between. The CDR3 reads CASSRRRGGNEQFF. The CDR3 DNA is TGTGCCAGCAGCCGGCGACGGGGAGGCAATGAGCAGTTCTTC.

The genes are TRBV5-1 and TRBJ2-7, with TRBD2 matching 9 bases. V gave up 0 bases and J gave up 1 base; unmatched junction bases: 2. The CDR3 covers 15 residues. CDR1 is SGHRS, CDR2 YFSETQ, per germline. The CDR3 region has the DNA TGCGCCAGCAGCTTGGTCGCGGGAGGGTCCTACGAGCAGTACTTC. This encodes CASSLVAGGSYEQYF. The complete variable domain, with remaining parts taken from reference TRBV5-1 and TRBJ2-7, reads KAGVTQTPRYLIKTRGQQVTLSCSPISGHRSVSWYQQTPGQGLQFLFEYFSETQRNKGNFPGRFSGRQFSNSRSEMNVSTLELGDSALYLCASSLVAGGSYEQYFGPGTRLTVT.

The J gene is TRBJ1-2, the V gene TRBV29-1, with 7 positions matching TRBD1. V dropped 0 bases and J dropped 4; count of bases not matched to a gene: 11. The CDR3 has 16 amino acids. Per germline, CDR1 SQVTM and CDR2 ANQGSEA. The CDR3 bases are TGCAGCGTTGAAGAAGGGCTACAGGGGCAAAGCTATGGCTACACCTTC. As protein: CSVEEGLQGQSYGYTF.

This rearrangement joins TRBV2 to TRBJ1-5; the D is unclear. The CDR3 runs to 16 residues. Germline V lookup: CDR1 SNHLY, CDR2 FYNNEI. Trimming took off 2 bases at V and 2 bases at J, with 13 bases between the two ends. The CDR3 sequence: CASSESRPGGNQPQHF. The CDR3 DNA reads as TGTGCCAGCAGTGAATCCAGGCCCGGGGGCAATCAGCCCCAGCATTTT.

The gene calls are TRBV5-6 and TRBJ1-2, with 9 bases lining up with TRBD1. There are 14 residues in the CDR3. Germline V gene data show CDR1 as SGHDT and CDR2 as YYEEEE. The V gene end was trimmed by 4 bases and the J gene end by 5 bases; junction bases not matched to a gene: 6. The CDR3 protein is CASSPGTGIYGYTF. CDR3 coding DNA: TGTGCCAGCAGCCCCGGGACAGGGATTTATGGCTACACCTTC.

This clone was counted once. This sequence joins TRBV7-9 and TRBJ2-7; no definite D call. Germline V gene sequence: CDR1 SEHNR, CDR2 FQNEAQ (reference sequence). Trimming pared 5 bases from V and 0 bases from J, leaving 14 bases between. This CDR3 contains 15 residues. CDR3 coding DNA: TGTGCCAGCAGCCCGACGGGTGAGAGCTCCTACGAGCAGTACTTC. Protein product: CASSPTGESSYEQYF. The full variable domain, its missing parts supplied by reference TRBV7-9 and TRBJ2-7, is DTGVSQNPRHKITKRGQNVTFRCDPISEHNRLYWYRQTLGQGPEFLTYFQNEAQLEKSRLLSDRFSAERPKGSFSTLEIQRTEQGDSAMYLCASSPTGESSYEQYFGPGTRLTVT.